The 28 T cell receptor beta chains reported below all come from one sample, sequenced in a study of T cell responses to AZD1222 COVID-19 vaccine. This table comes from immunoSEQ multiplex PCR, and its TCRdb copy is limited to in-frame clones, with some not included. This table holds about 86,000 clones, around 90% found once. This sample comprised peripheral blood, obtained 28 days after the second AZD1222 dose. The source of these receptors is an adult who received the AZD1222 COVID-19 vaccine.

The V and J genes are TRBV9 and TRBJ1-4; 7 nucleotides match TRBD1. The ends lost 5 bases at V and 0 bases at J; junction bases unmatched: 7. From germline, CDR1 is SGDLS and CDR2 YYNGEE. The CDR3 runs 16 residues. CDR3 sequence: CASRPTGTATNEKLFF. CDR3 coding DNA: TGTGCCAGCAGGCCGACAGGGACTGCAACTAATGAAAAACTGTTTTTT.

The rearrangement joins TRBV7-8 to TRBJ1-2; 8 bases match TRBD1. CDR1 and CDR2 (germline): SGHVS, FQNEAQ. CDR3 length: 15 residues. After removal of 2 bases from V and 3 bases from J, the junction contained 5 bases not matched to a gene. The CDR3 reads CASSLPTGEDYGYTF. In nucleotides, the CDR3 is TGTGCCAGCAGCTTACCGACAGGGGAGGACTATGGCTACACCTTC.

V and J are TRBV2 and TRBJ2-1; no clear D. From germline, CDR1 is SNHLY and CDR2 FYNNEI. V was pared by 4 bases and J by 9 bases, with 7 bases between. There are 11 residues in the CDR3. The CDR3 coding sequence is TGTGCCAGCAGTGTAAACGGTGAGCAGTTCTTC. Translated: CASSVNGEQFF. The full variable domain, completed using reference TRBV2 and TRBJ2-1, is EPEVTQTPSHQVTQMGQEVILRCVPISNHLYFYWYRQILGQKVEFLVSFYNNEISEKSEIFDDQFSVERPDGSNFTLKIRSTKLEDSAMYFCASSVNGEQFFGPGTRLTVL.

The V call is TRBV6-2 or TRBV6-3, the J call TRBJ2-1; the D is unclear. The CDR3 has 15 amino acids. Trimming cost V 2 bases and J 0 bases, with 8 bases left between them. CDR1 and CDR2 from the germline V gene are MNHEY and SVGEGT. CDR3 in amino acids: CASSYSTLSYNEQFF. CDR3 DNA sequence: TGTGCCAGCAGTTACAGTACCCTCTCCTACAATGAGCAGTTCTTC.

CDR3 sequence reads: CASSLAESNQPQHF. CDR3 sequence (DNA): TGTGCCAGCAGCTTGGCCGAGAGCAATCAGCCCCAGCATTTT. This chain links TRBV5-6 with TRBJ1-5; no firm D call. This CDR3 region has 14 residues. V was pared by 0 bases and J by 1 base, with 5 bases between. The germline CDR1 and CDR2 sequences are SGHDT and YYEEEE.

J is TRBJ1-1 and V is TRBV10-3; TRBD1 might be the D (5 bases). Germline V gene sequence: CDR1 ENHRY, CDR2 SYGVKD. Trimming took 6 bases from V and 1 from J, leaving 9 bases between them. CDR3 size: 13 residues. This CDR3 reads CAISGTGNTEAFF. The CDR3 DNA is TGTGCCATCAGCGGTACAGGGAACACTGAAGCTTTCTTT.

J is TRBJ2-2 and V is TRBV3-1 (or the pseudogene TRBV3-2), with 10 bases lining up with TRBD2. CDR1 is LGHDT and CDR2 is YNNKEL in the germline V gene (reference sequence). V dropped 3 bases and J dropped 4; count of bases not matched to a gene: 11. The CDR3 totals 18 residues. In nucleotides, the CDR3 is TGTGCCAGCAGCCACGTCCGACCGGGACTAGCGACCACCGGGGAGCTGTTTTTT. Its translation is CASSHVRPGLATTGELFF.

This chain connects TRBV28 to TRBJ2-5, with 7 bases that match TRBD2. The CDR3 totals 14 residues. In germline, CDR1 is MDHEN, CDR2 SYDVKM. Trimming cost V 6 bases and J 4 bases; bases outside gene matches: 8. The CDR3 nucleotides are TGTGCCAGCAGACGGGGCGGGGGAACAGAGACCCAGTACTTC. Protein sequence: CASRRGGGTETQYF.

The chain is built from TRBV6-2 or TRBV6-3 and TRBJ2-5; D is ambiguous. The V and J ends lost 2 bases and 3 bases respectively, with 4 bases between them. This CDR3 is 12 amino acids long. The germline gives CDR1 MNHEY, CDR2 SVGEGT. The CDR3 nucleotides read TGTGCCAGCAGTTACCGCGAAGAGACCCAGTACTTC. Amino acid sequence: CASSYREETQYF.

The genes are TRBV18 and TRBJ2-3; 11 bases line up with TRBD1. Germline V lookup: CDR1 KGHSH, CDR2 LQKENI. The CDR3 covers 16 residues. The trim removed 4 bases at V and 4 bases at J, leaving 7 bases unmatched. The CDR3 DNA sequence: TGTGCCAGCTCACTAAACCGGGACAGGGGGGCAGATACGCAGTATTTT. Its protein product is CASSLNRDRGADTQYF.

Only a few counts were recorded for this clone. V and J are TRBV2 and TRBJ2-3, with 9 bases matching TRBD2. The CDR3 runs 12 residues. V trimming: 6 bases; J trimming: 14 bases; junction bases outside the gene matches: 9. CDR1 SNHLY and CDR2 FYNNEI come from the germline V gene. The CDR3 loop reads CASRGTGTSPYF. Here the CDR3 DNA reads TGTGCCAGCAGAGGGACCGGGACTAGCCCGTATTTT.

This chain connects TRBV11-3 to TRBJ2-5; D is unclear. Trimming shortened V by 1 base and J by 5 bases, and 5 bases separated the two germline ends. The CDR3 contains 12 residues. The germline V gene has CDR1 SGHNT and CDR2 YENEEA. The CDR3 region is CASSLGDETQYF. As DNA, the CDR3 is TGTGCCAGCAGCTTAGGTGATGAGACCCAGTACTTC.

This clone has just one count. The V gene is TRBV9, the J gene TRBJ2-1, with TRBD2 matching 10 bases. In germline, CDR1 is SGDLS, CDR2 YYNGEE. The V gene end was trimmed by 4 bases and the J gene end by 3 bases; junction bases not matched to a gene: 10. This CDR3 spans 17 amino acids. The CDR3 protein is CASSQPVAGGFYNEQFF. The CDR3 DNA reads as TGTGCCAGCAGCCAGCCGGTAGCGGGGGGCTTCTACAATGAGCAGTTCTTC.

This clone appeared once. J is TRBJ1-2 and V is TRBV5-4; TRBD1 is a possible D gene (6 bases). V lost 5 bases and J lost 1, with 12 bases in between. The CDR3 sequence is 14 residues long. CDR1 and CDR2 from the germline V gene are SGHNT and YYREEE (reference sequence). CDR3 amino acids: CASSPGQSNYGYTF. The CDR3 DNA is TGTGCCAGCAGTCCAGGACAGAGTAACTATGGCTACACCTTC.

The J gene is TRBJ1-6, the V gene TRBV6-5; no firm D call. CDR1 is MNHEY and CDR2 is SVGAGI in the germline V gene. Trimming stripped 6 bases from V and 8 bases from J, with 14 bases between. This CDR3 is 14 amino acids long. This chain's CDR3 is CASRFLGRDSPLHF. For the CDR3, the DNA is TGTGCCAGCAGGTTCCTCGGCCGCGATTCACCCCTCCACTTT.

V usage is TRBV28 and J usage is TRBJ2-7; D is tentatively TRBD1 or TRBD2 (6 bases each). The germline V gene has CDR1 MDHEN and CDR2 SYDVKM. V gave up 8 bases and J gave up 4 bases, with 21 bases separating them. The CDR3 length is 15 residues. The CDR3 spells CASGRNRDTLYEQYF. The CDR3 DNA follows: TGTGCCAGCGGGAGGAACCGGGACACCTTGTACGAGCAGTACTTC.

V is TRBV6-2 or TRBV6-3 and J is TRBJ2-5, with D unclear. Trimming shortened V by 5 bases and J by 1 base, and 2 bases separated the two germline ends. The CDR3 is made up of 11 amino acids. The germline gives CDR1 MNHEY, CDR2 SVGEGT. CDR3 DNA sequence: TGTGCCAGCAGTAGCCAAGAGACCCAGTACTTC. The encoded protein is CASSSQETQYF.

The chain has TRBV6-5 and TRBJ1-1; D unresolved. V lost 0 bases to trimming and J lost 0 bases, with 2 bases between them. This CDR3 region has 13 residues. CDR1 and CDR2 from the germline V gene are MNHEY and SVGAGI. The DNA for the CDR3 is TGTGCCAGCAGTTACTCGGTGAACACTGAAGCTTTCTTT. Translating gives CASSYSVNTEAFF.

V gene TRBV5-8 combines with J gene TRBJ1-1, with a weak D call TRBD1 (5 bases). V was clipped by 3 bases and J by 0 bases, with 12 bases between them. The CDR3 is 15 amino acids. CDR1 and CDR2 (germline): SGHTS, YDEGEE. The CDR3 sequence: CASSSRGFMNTEAFF. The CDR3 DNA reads TGTGCCAGCAGCTCTCGGGGGTTCATGAACACTGAAGCTTTCTTT.

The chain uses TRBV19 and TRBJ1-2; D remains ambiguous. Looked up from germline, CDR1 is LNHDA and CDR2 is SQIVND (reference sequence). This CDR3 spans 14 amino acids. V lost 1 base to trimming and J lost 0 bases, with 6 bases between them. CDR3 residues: CASSIVAPNYGYTF. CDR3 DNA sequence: TGTGCCAGTAGTATAGTGGCACCTAACTATGGCTACACCTTC.

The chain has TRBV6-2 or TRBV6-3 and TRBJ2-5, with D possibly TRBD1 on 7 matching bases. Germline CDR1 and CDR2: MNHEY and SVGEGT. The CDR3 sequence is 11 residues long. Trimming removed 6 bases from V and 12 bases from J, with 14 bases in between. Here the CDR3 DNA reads TGTGCCAGCAGCCAGGGGGTAGCGGAGTACTTC. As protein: CASSQGVAEYF.

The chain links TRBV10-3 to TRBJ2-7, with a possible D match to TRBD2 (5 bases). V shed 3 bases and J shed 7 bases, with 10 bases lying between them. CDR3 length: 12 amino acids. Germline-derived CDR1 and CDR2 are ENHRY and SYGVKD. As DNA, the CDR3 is TGTGCCATCAGTGATACTAGGTCTGAGCAGTACTTC. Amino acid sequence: CAISDTRSEQYF.

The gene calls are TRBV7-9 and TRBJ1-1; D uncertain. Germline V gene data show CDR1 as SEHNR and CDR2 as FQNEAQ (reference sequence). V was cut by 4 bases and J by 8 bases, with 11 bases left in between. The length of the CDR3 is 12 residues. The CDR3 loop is CASSSEVLEAFF. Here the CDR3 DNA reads TGTGCCAGCAGCTCCGAAGTCCTAGAAGCTTTCTTT.

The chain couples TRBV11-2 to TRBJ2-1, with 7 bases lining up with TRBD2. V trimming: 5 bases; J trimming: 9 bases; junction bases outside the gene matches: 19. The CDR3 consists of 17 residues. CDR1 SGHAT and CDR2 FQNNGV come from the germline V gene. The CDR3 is CASSRLSGTTPSGEQFF. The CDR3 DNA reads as TGTGCCAGCAGCCGGCTCTCCGGGACTACCCCCTCTGGTGAGCAGTTCTTC.

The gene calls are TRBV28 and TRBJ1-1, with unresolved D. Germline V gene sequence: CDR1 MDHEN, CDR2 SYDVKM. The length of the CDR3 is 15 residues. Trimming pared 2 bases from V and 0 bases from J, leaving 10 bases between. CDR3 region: CASSLLGVVNTEAFF. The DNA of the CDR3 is TGTGCCAGCAGTTTACTTGGCGTCGTGAACACTGAAGCTTTCTTT.

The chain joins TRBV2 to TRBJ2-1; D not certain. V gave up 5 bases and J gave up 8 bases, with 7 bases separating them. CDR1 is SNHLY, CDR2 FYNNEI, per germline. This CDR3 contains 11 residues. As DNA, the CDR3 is TGTGCCAGCAGTTTTTACGATGAGCAGTTCTTC. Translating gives CASSFYDEQFF.

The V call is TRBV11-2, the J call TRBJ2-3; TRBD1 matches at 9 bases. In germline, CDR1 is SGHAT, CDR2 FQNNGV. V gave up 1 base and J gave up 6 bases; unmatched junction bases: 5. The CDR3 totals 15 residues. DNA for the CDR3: TGTGCCAGCAGCTTAGCTGGACAGGGGATGGATACGCAGTATTTT. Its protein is CASSLAGQGMDTQYF.

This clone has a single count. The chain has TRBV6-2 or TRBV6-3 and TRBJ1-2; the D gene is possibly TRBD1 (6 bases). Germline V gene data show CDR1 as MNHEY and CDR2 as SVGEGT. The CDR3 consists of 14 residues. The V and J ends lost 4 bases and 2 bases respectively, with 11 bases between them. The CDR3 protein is CASSSLTGNYGYTF. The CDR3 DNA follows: TGTGCCAGCAGTTCTCTGACAGGAAACTATGGCTACACCTTC.